A selection of T cell receptor beta chains follows, all from one sample in a study of identical twins. TCRdb ran MiXCR on the 5' RACE reads and lists one entry per CDR3 protein. The sample consists of roughly 720,000 distinct CDR3 sequences, 18% of them appearing once. This sample also belongs to another study, concerning T cells expressing NK-cell markers.

Specimen: PBMCs. These receptors were collected from a woman under 30 in good health. Each CDR3 is given with its conserved first and last residue. D genes are given only for firm matches. Clone size is shown for a subset of rows, as once, few, many or a class of expanded clone.

v_gene	d_gene	abundance	j_gene	CDR3aa	CDR3nt
TRBV9	.	few	TRBJ2-1	CASSVRTYNEQFF	TGTGCCAGCAGCGTACGTACCTACAATGAGCAGTTCTTC
TRBV4-2	.	few	TRBJ1-3	CASSQGSGNSGNTIYF	TGTGCCAGCAGCCAAGGTTCGGGAAACTCTGGAAACACCATATATTTT
TRBV5-6	TRBD2	.	TRBJ2-3	CASSLGAGGTTDTQYF	TGTGCCAGCAGCCTAGGGGCGGGAGGCACCACAGATACGCAGTATTTT
TRBV7-7	TRBD1	many	TRBJ2-7	CASSLDRVGEQYF	TGTGCCAGCAGCCTGGACAGGGTAGGGGAGCAGTACTTC
TRBV7-3	.	few	TRBJ2-6	CASSFRGGAGANVLTF	TGTGCCAGCAGCTTCCGAGGGGGGGCTGGGGCCAACGTCCTGACTTTC
TRBV7-2	.	few	TRBJ2-7	CASSLPSGTVNYEQYF	TGTGCCAGCAGTTTGCCGTCCGGGACGGTCAATTACGAGCAGTACTTC
TRBV20-1	TRBD1	.	TRBJ2-3	CSAGISRTGSTDTQYF	TGCAGTGCTGGGATAAGCAGGACAGGGAGCACAGATACGCAGTATTTT
TRBV21-1	.	few	TRBJ2-4	CASSKLRGEKNIQYF	TGTGCCAGCAGCAAACTGCGGGGGGAGAAAAACATTCAGTACTTC
TRBV5-5	TRBD2	.	TRBJ2-3	CASSLVGGSSPGGQYF	TGTGCCAGCAGCTTGGTCGGAGGGTCTTCCCCGGGGGGGCAGTATTTT
TRBV29-1	.	few	TRBJ2-5	CSVGGPVTQYF	TGCAGCGTTGGGGGACCGGTGACCCAGTACTTC
TRBV12-3/TRBV12-4	.	.	TRBJ1-1	CASSFEGRMNTEAFF	TGTGCCAGCAGTTTTGAGGGCAGGATGAACACTGAAGCTTTCTTT
TRBV20-1	TRBD2	.	TRBJ2-1	CSAGNPGGSLNEQFF	TGCAGTGCCGGGAACCCGGGAGGCTCCTTAAATGAGCAGTTCTTC
TRBV5-4	.	few	TRBJ2-2	CASRPGSPPNTGELFF	TGTGCCAGCAGGCCCGGGTCCCCCCCCAACACCGGGGAGCTGTTTTTT
TRBV15	.	.	TRBJ2-3	CATSTRTEPTDTQYF	TGTGCCACCAGCACTAGGACAGAACCCACAGATACGCAGTATTTT
TRBV2	TRBD1	.	TRBJ1-6	CAGDRLPGSPLHF	TGTGCCGGGGACAGGTTACCGGGCTCACCCCTCCACTTT
TRBV7-6	TRBD2	few	TRBJ2-3	CASKDGGSNYTQYF	TGTGCCTCTAAAGACGGCGGGAGTAACTATACGCAGTATTTT
TRBV2	.	few	TRBJ1-2	CASSGLEDRYGYTF	TGTGCCAGCAGTGGGCTCGAAGACCGCTATGGCTACACCTTC
TRBV9	.	.	TRBJ2-6	CASSPKGGSSGANVLTF	TGTGCCAGCAGCCCCAAGGGGGGGAGCTCTGGGGCCAACGTCCTGACTTTC
TRBV20-1	TRBD2	few	TRBJ2-5	CSAEGLAKETQYF	TGCAGTGCTGAAGGACTAGCGAAAGAGACCCAGTACTTC
TRBV6-1	.	few	TRBJ2-6	CASGPISGANVLTF	TGTGCCAGCGGACCGATATCTGGGGCCAACGTCCTGACTTTC
TRBV5-6	.	.	TRBJ2-5	CASSLGLVSQETQYF	TGTGCCAGCAGCTTGGGATTAGTTAGCCAAGAGACCCAGTACTTC
TRBV9	.	few	TRBJ2-2	CASEHNTGELFF	TGTGCCAGCGAACACAACACCGGGGAGCTGTTTTTT
TRBV20-1	TRBD2	few	TRBJ2-1	CSARVAGASNEQFF	TGCAGTGCTAGAGTAGCGGGAGCCTCCAATGAGCAGTTCTTC
TRBV9	.	few	TRBJ2-2	CASSDGDGNPGELFF	TGTGCCAGCAGCGATGGGGACGGAAATCCCGGGGAGCTGTTTTTT
TRBV15	.	.	TRBJ1-1	CATSRVPGEAFF	TGTGCCACCAGCAGAGTACCCGGCGAAGCTTTCTTT
TRBV21-1	.	.	TRBJ2-2	CASRGLAGSPGSCFF	.
TRBV5-5	TRBD1	few	TRBJ2-2	CASSGDRDRGSGELFF	TGTGCCAGCAGCGGAGACCGGGACAGGGGATCCGGGGAGCTGTTTTTT
TRBV11-1	.	.	TRBJ2-1	CASSLGRAYSYNEQFF	TGTGCCAGCAGCTTAGGTCGGGCGTACTCCTACAATGAGCAGTTCTTC
TRBV11-1	TRBD2	few	TRBJ2-3	CASSPIAGRAGVETDTQYF	TGTGCCAGCAGCCCTATAGCGGGACGGGCCGGTGTGGAAACAGATACGCAGTATTTT
TRBV5-1	TRBD1	.	TRBJ2-7	CASTRQGDEQYF	TGCGCCAGCACCCGACAGGGGGACGAGCAGTACTTC
TRBV12-5	.	few	TRBJ2-2	CASGPSLPNTGELFF	TGTGCTAGTGGCCCCTCCCTGCCGAACACCGGGGAGCTGTTTTTT
TRBV5-1	.	few	TRBJ1-1	CASSYDKTEAFF	TGCGCCAGCAGCTATGACAAGACTGAAGCTTTCTTT
TRBV4-1	TRBD2	.	TRBJ2-3	CASSLQRGSTDTQYF	TGCGCCAGCAGCCTCCAGCGGGGGAGCACAGATACGCAGTATTTT
TRBV3-1	.	.	TRBJ1-2	CASSPDRRLRDGYTF	TGTGCCAGCAGCCCTGACAGACGCCTCCGGGATGGCTACACCTTC
TRBV7-9	TRBD1	.	TRBJ2-7	CASSFPGTGKTYEQYF	TGTGCCAGCAGCTTTCCCGGGACAGGGAAGACCTACGAGCAGTACTTC
TRBV11-1	.	.	TRBJ2-7	CASRSGNLYEQYF	TGTGCCAGCAGGTCCGGAAATCTCTACGAGCAGTACTTC
TRBV15	TRBD2	.	TRBJ2-2	CATSAPGLASAGELFF	TGTGCCACCAGCGCTCCGGGACTAGCGAGCGCCGGGGAGCTGTTTTTT
TRBV5-1	TRBD2	.	TRBJ2-1	CASRLLAGALNEQFF	TGCGCCAGCAGGCTCCTAGCGGGAGCATTGAATGAGCAGTTCTTC
TRBV12-3/TRBV12-4	TRBD2	.	TRBJ2-5	CASSPGLAGGHETQYF	TGTGCCAGCAGTCCTGGACTAGCGGGGGGGCATGAGACCCAGTACTTC
TRBV5-5	TRBD1	.	TRBJ2-3	CASSYRDRVLTDTQYF	TGTGCCAGCAGTTACCGGGACAGGGTACTAACAGATACGCAGTATTTT
TRBV28	TRBD2	.	TRBJ2-1	CASSHLAGVNIDEQFF	TGTGCCAGCAGTCATCTAGCGGGAGTTAATATCGATGAGCAGTTCTTC
TRBV27	.	few	TRBJ2-2	CASGIGTPNLGLFF	TGTGCCAGCGGGATTGGGACTCCCAATCTAGGGCTGTTTTTT
TRBV5-1	.	.	TRBJ1-1	CASMEGEFTEAFF	TGCGCCAGCATGGAGGGAGAATTCACTGAAGCTTTCTTT
TRBV10-3	TRBD1	.	TRBJ2-7	CAVTGGYEQYF	TGTGCCGTCACAGGGGGTTACGAGCAGTACTTC
TRBV5-5	TRBD1	.	TRBJ2-7	CASSAAGTGDYEQYF	TGTGCCAGCAGCGCCGCCGGGACAGGGGACTACGAGCAGTACTTC
TRBV11-3	.	few	TRBJ2-1	CASSLDDYNEQFF	TGTGCCAGCAGCTTAGACGACTACAATGAGCAGTTCTTC
TRBV5-1	.	.	TRBJ2-7	CASSLALGEYYEQYF	TGCGCCAGCAGCTTGGCCTTGGGGGAATACTACGAGCAGTACTTC
TRBV29-1	.	.	TRBJ1-2	CSVTPQSNYGYTF	TGCAGCGTGACCCCACAGTCTAACTATGGCTACACCTTC
TRBV27	.	few	TRBJ2-7	CASSSSFGLREYF	TGTGCCAGCAGTTCGTCATTTGGGCTACGGGAGTACTTC
TRBV12-3/TRBV12-4	.	.	TRBJ2-4	CASSRRPPGTKNIQYF	TGTGCCAGCAGCCGCCGGCCCCCGGGGACCAAAAACATTCAGTACTTC
TRBV5-4	.	few	TRBJ2-7	CASSSSVDSYEQYF	TGTGCCAGCAGCTCCTCGGTAGATAGCTACGAGCAGTACTTC
TRBV5-6	TRBD1	few	TRBJ2-6	CASTGTGRYVLTF	TGTGCCAGCACCGGGACAGGGCGGTACGTCCTGACTTTC
TRBV5-1	TRBD2	few	TRBJ2-2	CASSLGPPAGAGELFF	TGCGCCAGCAGCTTGGGGCCGCCCGCGGGAGCCGGGGAGCTGTTTTTT
TRBV7-2	.	few	TRBJ2-3	CASSLASYGTDTQYF	TGTGCCAGCAGCTTAGCTTCTTATGGCACAGATACGCAGTATTTT
TRBV4-3	.	.	TRBJ2-7	CASSQDPSSGYEQYF	TGCGCCAGCAGCCAAGATCCGAGTAGCGGTTACGAGCAGTACTTC
TRBV20-1	TRBD2	few	TRBJ2-3	CSASGLAGLRTQYF	TGCAGTGCTAGCGGACTAGCGGGACTCCGAACGCAGTATTTT
TRBV2	TRBD1	.	TRBJ2-7	CASSKVIRDRAYEQYF	TGTGCCAGCAGCAAGGTGATCCGGGACAGGGCCTACGAGCAGTACTTC
TRBV12-3/TRBV12-4	.	few	TRBJ2-7	CASSFRLKPTYEQYF	TGTGCCAGCAGTTTCCGGCTCAAACCGACCTACGAGCAGTACTTC
TRBV5-1	TRBD1	few	TRBJ2-3	CASSSEQGDTQYF	TGCGCCAGCAGCTCAGAACAGGGGGATACGCAGTATTTT